The 23 T cell receptor beta chains below come from one sample, sequenced in a study of blood T cell repertoires in COVID-19 (dated by TCRdb to 2018 to 2021). Libraries were made using the immunoSEQ multiplex PCR assay. TCRdb mirrors the immuneACCESS table, restricted to in-frame sequences. Some clones are absent from its copies; in checked studies, under half trace to an unresolved V gene, and the reason for the others is unknown. This sample comprises roughly 160,000 clones, approximately 84% of them detected only once. The top ten hold 10% to 15% of the sample. Source material: PBMCs or T cells enriched from blood (not recorded which). The source of these receptors is a man aged 45-65 years who had recovered from COVID-19.

J is TRBJ2-6 and V is TRBV28; perhaps TRBD1 as D (6 bases). This CDR3 has 15 residues. Germline V gene lookup returns CDR1 MDHEN and CDR2 SYDVKM. V was pared by 9 bases and J by 0 bases, with 12 bases between. CDR3 DNA: TGTGCCAGTTCAGACAGGCGCTCTGGGGCCAACGTCCTGACTTTC. It translates to CASSDRRSGANVLTF.

V and J are TRBV6-5 and TRBJ1-6; no clear D gene. V lost 4 bases and J 10 bases, leaving 20 bases between the germline ends. Germline CDR1 and CDR2: MNHEY and SVGAGI. The CDR3 totals 16 residues. The CDR3 sequence: CASSFQRQSGGSPLHF. CDR3 nucleotide sequence: TGTGCCAGCAGTTTCCAGAGACAATCAGGAGGATCACCCCTCCACTTT.

This clone was seen only once. The rearrangement uses TRBV5-1 and TRBJ1-5; D might be TRBD1 (5 bases). Germline V CDR1 and CDR2: SGHRS, YFSETQ. Trimming left V 3 bases short and J 4 bases short, with 11 bases between. The CDR3 is made up of 14 amino acids. The CDR3 reads CASSSGGLNQPQHF. CDR3 sequence (DNA): TGCGCCAGCAGCTCCGGGGGTTTAAATCAGCCCCAGCATTTT.

The chain combines TRBV2 with TRBJ2-3, with TRBD2 matching over 13 bases. This CDR3 has 18 amino acids. The V and J ends lost 6 bases and 0 bases, in that order; junction bases with no gene match: 9. Germline V gives CDR1 SNHLY, CDR2 FYNNEI. CDR3 DNA: TGTGCCAGCAGCCTGACTAGCGGGGGGCCGCAAAGCACAGATACGCAGTATTTT. It encodes CASSLTSGGPQSTDTQYF.

The gene calls are TRBV5-6 and TRBJ1-1, with a possible D match to TRBD1 (5 bases). Trimming shortened V by 7 bases and J by 1 base, and 11 bases separated the two germline ends. This CDR3 contains 13 residues. Germline V gives CDR1 SGHDT, CDR2 YYEEEE. The CDR3, as DNA: TGTGCCAGCGGGTGGGGCTCGAACACTGAAGCTTTCTTT. The encoded protein is CASGWGSNTEAFF.

The V gene is TRBV28, the J gene TRBJ2-7, with TRBD2 as a possible D gene (6 bases). V lost 5 bases to trimming and J lost 2 bases, with 16 bases between them. The CDR3 is 15 amino acids. Germline V gene lookup returns CDR1 MDHEN and CDR2 SYDVKM. The CDR3 bases are TGTGCCAGCAGTGAACCGACCTCGGGGGCCTACGAGCAGTACTTC. It codes for CASSEPTSGAYEQYF.

The chain carries TRBV7-9 and TRBJ2-7; weak D call: TRBD2 (6 bases). The CDR3 contains 14 residues. CDR1 SEHNR and CDR2 FQNEAQ come from the germline V gene (reference sequence). Trimming pared 4 bases from V and 6 bases from J, leaving 16 bases between. The CDR3 reads CASSSPEGLVEQYF. The CDR3 coding sequence is TGTGCCAGCAGCTCCCCGGAGGGGCTCGTCGAGCAGTACTTC.

This chain links TRBV2 with TRBJ2-2; TRBD2 matches at 8 bases. V gave up 8 bases and J gave up 8 bases; unmatched junction bases: 10. The CDR3 is made up of 14 amino acids. In germline, CDR1 is SNHLY, CDR2 FYNNEI. CDR3 nucleotides: TGTGCCAGCCTCCCAGCGGGGGTAGGTGGGGAGCTGTTTTTT. It encodes CASLPAGVGGELFF.

The CDR3 here is CAIRGGGRGTDTQYF. Here the CDR3 DNA reads TGTGCCATCAGAGGGGGGGGGCGAGGGACAGATACGCAGTATTTT. This chain links TRBV10-3 with TRBJ2-3, with D perhaps matching TRBD2 (7 bases). The germline V and J ends were trimmed by 6 bases and 3 bases, with 16 bases remaining between them. Germline V gene sequence: CDR1 ENHRY, CDR2 SYGVKD. The CDR3 is 15 residues long.

The chain joins TRBV24-1 to TRBJ2-7, with 7 nucleotides matching TRBD1. J was trimmed by 7 bases and V by 3 bases; bases with no gene match: 5. Germline CDR1 KGHDR, CDR2 SFDVKD. The CDR3 has 13 residues. DNA of the CDR3: TGTGCCACCAGTGATGCAGGGGGTTGGGAGCAGTACTTC. Translation gives CATSDAGGWEQYF.

The V gene is TRBV6-5, the J gene TRBJ1-4; D perhaps matches TRBD1 (5 bases). V lost 6 bases and J lost 0, with 11 bases in between. CDR3 length: 15 amino acids. The germline V gene has CDR1 MNHEY and CDR2 SVGAGI. This chain's CDR3 is CASRAGPSTNEKLFF. The CDR3, as DNA: TGTGCCAGCAGGGCAGGGCCATCAACTAATGAAAAACTGTTTTTT.

The chain combines TRBV9 with TRBJ2-5, with D maybe TRBD2 (5 bases). The CDR3 is made up of 14 amino acids. V was trimmed by 3 bases and J by 2 bases, leaving 11 bases between them. Germline V lookup: CDR1 SGDLS, CDR2 YYNGEE. DNA of the CDR3: TGTGCCAGCAGCGCCCACTCGGGGCAAGAGACCCAGTACTTC. It specifies CASSAHSGQETQYF.

The chain recombines TRBV27 with TRBJ2-2, with a tentative D call TRBD1 (5 bases). CDR1 and CDR2 (germline): MNHEY, SMNVEV (reference sequence). CDR3 length: 17 residues. V was clipped by 6 bases and J by 5 bases, with 22 bases between them. For the CDR3, the DNA is TGTGCCAGCAGAGGGGCTCGAGCTAGGGGATTAACCGGGGAGCTGTTTTTT. Protein sequence: CASRGARARGLTGELFF.

The chain recombines TRBV19 with TRBJ2-2, with 9 bases identical to TRBD2. In germline, CDR1 is LNHDA, CDR2 SQIVND (reference sequence). The J segment lost 1 base and the V segment lost 5 bases, leaving 14 bases of the junction unmatched. The CDR3 consists of 19 residues. The CDR3 nucleotides read TGTGCCAGTAGTTCCCACCGGTTTACTAGCGGGCGGAACACCGGGGAGCTGTTTTTT. Its translation: CASSSHRFTSGRNTGELFF.

This clone was counted once. The rearrangement links TRBV24-1 to TRBJ1-5; 10 bases are a match to TRBD1. This CDR3 has 15 amino acids. Germline V gives CDR1 KGHDR, CDR2 SFDVKD. V trimming: 3 bases; J trimming: 4 bases; junction bases outside the gene matches: 2. The CDR3 sequence is CATSDGTGDNQPQHF. DNA for the CDR3: TGTGCCACCAGTGATGGGACAGGGGATAATCAGCCCCAGCATTTT.

This chain uses TRBV2 with TRBJ2-3; 11 positions agree with TRBD2. Trimming took 0 bases from V and 0 from J; bases not matched to a gene: 11. This CDR3 contains 20 residues. Germline V CDR1 and CDR2: SNHLY, FYNNEI. The CDR3: CASSEALQGLAAPSTDTQYF. CDR3 DNA: TGTGCCAGCAGTGAAGCGCTTCAGGGACTAGCGGCACCTAGCACAGATACGCAGTATTTT.

The chain combines TRBV5-1 with TRBJ2-2, with a possible D match to TRBD2 (5 bases). The CDR3 runs to 14 residues. Germline V gene sequence: CDR1 SGHRS, CDR2 YFSETQ. Trimming pared 7 bases from V and 6 bases from J, leaving 16 bases between. This chain's CDR3 is CASGLGSGAGELFF. In DNA form, the CDR3 reads TGCGCCAGCGGACTCGGCTCCGGGGCCGGGGAGCTGTTTTTT.

The chain employs TRBV4-3 and TRBJ1-1, with D hard to call. Trimming took 1 base from V and 3 from J, leaving 6 bases between them. CDR1 and CDR2 from the germline V gene are LGHNA and YSLEER. The CDR3 covers 13 residues. This CDR3 reads CASSQVEDTEAFF. CDR3 in DNA: TGCGCCAGCAGCCAAGTCGAGGACACTGAAGCTTTCTTT.

This clone is a singleton in its sample. The gene calls are TRBV7-3 and TRBJ2-1; TRBD2 might be the D (6 bases). Germline V gene lookup returns CDR1 SGHTA and CDR2 FQGTGA. The CDR3 sequence is 16 residues long. With 2 bases removed from V and 0 bases from J, the gap between germline ends came to 11 bases. CDR3 in amino acids: CASSLGPGGSYNEQFF. The CDR3 coding sequence is TGTGCCAGCAGCTTAGGGCCCGGGGGCTCCTACAATGAGCAGTTCTTC.

The chain links TRBV14 to TRBJ2-2; TRBD1 agrees at 8 bases. The germline V gene encodes CDR1 SGHDN and CDR2 FVKESK. The CDR3 covers 16 residues. V gave up 6 bases and J gave up 1 base; unmatched junction bases: 7. CDR3 loop: CASSSLGQGNTGELFF. The CDR3 region has the DNA TGTGCCAGCAGTTCTCTCGGACAGGGGAACACCGGGGAGCTGTTTTTT.

The V gene is TRBV6-4, the J gene TRBJ2-5; perhaps TRBD1 as D (6 bases). Germline V CDR1 and CDR2: MRHNA, SNTAGT. Between the trimmed V and J ends, which lost 5 bases and 4 bases, there was a span of 11 bases. This CDR3 spans 13 amino acids. CDR3: CASSKDSLETQYF. In DNA, the CDR3 is TGTGCCAGCAGTAAGGACAGTCTAGAGACCCAGTACTTC.

V is TRBV5-5 and J is TRBJ2-5, with TRBD1 identical over 9 bases. CDR1 and CDR2 (germline): SGHKS, YYEKEE (reference sequence). CDR3 size: 14 residues. The V segment lost 4 bases and the J segment 4 bases; nucleotides outside the gene matches: 5. In DNA, the CDR3 is TGTGCCAGCAGCATCGGACAGGGGTCAGAGACCCAGTACTTC. Translation: CASSIGQGSETQYF.

V usage is TRBV5-1 and J usage is TRBJ2-3; 12 bases align to TRBD2. The CDR3 totals 17 residues. Germline V gene lookup returns CDR1 SGHRS and CDR2 YFSETQ. V lost 1 base and J lost 5; bases outside the gene matches: 8. The CDR3 loop reads CASSLSLAGGHGDTQYF. CDR3 in DNA: TGCGCCAGCAGCTTGAGTCTAGCGGGGGGGCATGGAGATACGCAGTATTTT.